The 8 T cell receptor beta chains listed next were all sequenced from one sample in a study of T cell changes during pregnancy in multiple sclerosis. The table came from immunoSEQ multiplex PCR; TCRdb's copy has only in-frame clones and leaves some out. The sample has under 80,000 clones, just over 90% seen once. The sequenced sample was peripheral blood, obtained in the second trimester of pregnancy. The receptors derive from a female donor with multiple sclerosis, enrolled in a pregnancy study.

The chain combines TRBV6-1 with TRBJ2-3, with D unresolved. The germline V and J ends were trimmed by 6 bases and 0 bases, with 13 bases remaining between them. Germline CDR1 reads MNHNS; CDR2 reads SASEGT. This CDR3 is 15 amino acids long. The CDR3 nucleotides read TGTGCCAGCAGACGAAGGTCCGGGAGCACAGATACGCAGTATTTT. Translating it yields CASRRRSGSTDTQYF.

The chain links TRBV6-5 to TRBJ1-4; no reliable D call. Germline CDR1 reads MNHEY; CDR2 reads SVGAGI. The V end lost 6 bases, the J end lost 10 bases, and 9 bases lay between the germline ends. This CDR3 contains 11 residues. CDR3 amino acids: CASSPGRKLFF. The CDR3 DNA follows: TGTGCCAGCAGCCCCGGGAGAAAACTGTTTTTT.

This chain uses TRBV6-6 with TRBJ1-1; 7 bases match TRBD1. V trimming: 6 bases; J trimming: 2 bases; junction bases outside the gene matches: 6. Germline lookup yields CDR1 MNHNY and CDR2 SVGAGI (reference sequence). The CDR3 has 14 residues. The CDR3 sequence is CASSPQGVNTEAFF. In nucleotides, the CDR3 is TGTGCCAGCAGCCCCCAGGGGGTTAACACTGAAGCTTTCTTT.

This sequence joins TRBV19 and TRBJ1-1; 8 nucleotides line up with TRBD1. The germline V gene encodes CDR1 LNHDA and CDR2 SQIVND (reference sequence). Trimming took 7 bases from V and 1 from J; bases not matched to a gene: 5. CDR3 length: 14 amino acids. CDR3 in amino acids: CASIARGRNTEAFF. In DNA, the CDR3 is TGTGCCAGTATTGCCAGGGGGCGGAACACTGAAGCTTTCTTT.

The rearrangement joins TRBV21-1 to TRBJ1-5. TRBV21-1 is recorded as a pseudogene. This CDR3 has 13 amino acids. The CDR3 here is CASSPEPSEPQHF. For the CDR3, the DNA is TGTGCCAGCAGTCCCGAGCCTTCGGAGCCCCAGCATTTT.

The chain links TRBV6-1 to TRBJ1-2; 8 bases are shared with TRBD1. V shed 3 bases and J 7 bases; nucleotides not matched to a gene: 7. CDR1 MNHNS and CDR2 SASEGT come from the germline V gene. The CDR3 is made up of 14 amino acids. CDR3 bases: TGTGCCAGCAGTGACGGGCAGGGGGCAGGTGGCTACACCTTC. As protein: CASSDGQGAGGYTF.

The V and J genes are TRBV19 and TRBJ1-1, with D unclear. The CDR3 runs to 14 residues. V lost 4 bases to trimming and J lost 3 bases, with 12 bases between them. Germline V gene data show CDR1 as LNHDA and CDR2 as SQIVND (reference sequence). This chain's CDR3 is CASSKYREDTEAFF. The CDR3 DNA sequence: TGTGCCAGTAGTAAATACCGGGAGGACACTGAAGCTTTCTTT.

The chain links TRBV6-4 to TRBJ1-2; D unclear. Germline V gives CDR1 MRHNA, CDR2 SNTAGT. Between the trimmed V and J ends, which lost 4 bases and 10 bases, there was a span of 19 bases. CDR3 size: 14 residues. CDR3 region: CASSAGDPSRAYTF. The CDR3 bases are TGTGCCAGCAGTGCGGGTGACCCCTCGAGGGCCTACACCTTC.